This T cell receptor beta chain was identified during a study of blood T cell repertoires in COVID-19. The wider study: Sites across the United States, Italy and Spain contributed samples from acute and convalescent COVID-19.

This table comes from immunoSEQ multiplex PCR, and its TCRdb copy is limited to in-frame clones, with some not included. The sample holds roughly 250,000 clones, about four fifths seen once. Trimming removed 5 bases at V and 5 bases at J, with 13 bases between. Germline V lookup: CDR1 LNHDA, CDR2 SQIVND (reference sequence). This CDR3 has 14 amino acids. Cohort assignment relied on participant-reported clinical history. In the 2 weeks before study entry, exposed participants met a COVID-19 case, which was PCR-confirmed or clinician-diagnosed. The sequence derives from a middle-aged woman who had been exposed to COVID-19. V usage is TRBV19 and J usage is TRBJ1-5, with TRBD1 as a possible D gene (5 bases). Sequencing was done on a sample of PBMCs or T cells enriched from blood (not recorded which). The CDR3 sequence is CASSERGEYQPQHF. The CDR3 DNA is TGTGCCAGTAGTGAACGGGGGGAGTATCAGCCCCAGCATTTT.